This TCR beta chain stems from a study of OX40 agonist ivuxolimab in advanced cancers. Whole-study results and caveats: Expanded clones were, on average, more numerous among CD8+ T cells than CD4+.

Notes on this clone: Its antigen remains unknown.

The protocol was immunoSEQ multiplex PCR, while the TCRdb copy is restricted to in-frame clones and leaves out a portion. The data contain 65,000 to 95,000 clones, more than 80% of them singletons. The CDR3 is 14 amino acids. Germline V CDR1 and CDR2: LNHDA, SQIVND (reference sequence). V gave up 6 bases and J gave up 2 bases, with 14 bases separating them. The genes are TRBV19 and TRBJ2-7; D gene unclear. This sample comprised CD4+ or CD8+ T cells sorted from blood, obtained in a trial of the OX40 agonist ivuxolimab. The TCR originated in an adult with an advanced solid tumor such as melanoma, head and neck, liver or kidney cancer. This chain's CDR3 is CASRSTSPPYEQYF. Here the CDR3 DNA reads TGTGCCAGTAGGAGTACATCACCCCCCTACGAGCAGTACTTC. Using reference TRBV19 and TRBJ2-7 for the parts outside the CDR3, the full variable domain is DGGITQSPKYLFRKEGQNVTLSCEQNLNHDAMYWYRQDPGQGLRLIYYSQIVNDFQKGDIAEGYSVSREKKESFPLTVTSAQKNPTAFYLCASRSTSPPYEQYFGPGTRLTVT.